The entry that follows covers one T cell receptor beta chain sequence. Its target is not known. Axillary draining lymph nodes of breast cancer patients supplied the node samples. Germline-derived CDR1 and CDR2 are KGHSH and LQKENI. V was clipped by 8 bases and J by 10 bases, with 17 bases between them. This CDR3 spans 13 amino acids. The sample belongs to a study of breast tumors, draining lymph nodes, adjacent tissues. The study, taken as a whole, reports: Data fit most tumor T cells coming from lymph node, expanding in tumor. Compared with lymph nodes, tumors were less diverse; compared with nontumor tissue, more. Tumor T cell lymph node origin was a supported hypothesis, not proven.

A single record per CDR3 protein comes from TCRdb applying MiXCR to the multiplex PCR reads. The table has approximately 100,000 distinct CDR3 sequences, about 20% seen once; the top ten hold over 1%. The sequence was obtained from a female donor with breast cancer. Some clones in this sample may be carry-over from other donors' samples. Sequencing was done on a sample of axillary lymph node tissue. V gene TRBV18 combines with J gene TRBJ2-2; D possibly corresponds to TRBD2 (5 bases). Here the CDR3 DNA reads TGTGCCAGCGCATACGGGGTCGTCCAGGAGCTGTTTTTT. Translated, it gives CASAYGVVQELFF.